These 31 T cell receptor beta chains originate from one sample sequenced in a study of shared clonotypes between healthy human individuals. Some clones are missing from TCRdb's copy, which holds only in-frame ones; the method was immunoSEQ multiplex PCR. The repertoire holds roughly 510,000 clones, with 60% to 80% as singletons. Sequenced: PBMCs. Receptors were obtained from a woman in her forties in good health. Some clones in this sample may be carry-over from other donors' samples.

There are a few counts of this clone. The chain joins TRBV25-1 to TRBJ1-4; 7 bases match TRBD1. V gave up 6 bases and J gave up 7 bases; unmatched junction bases: 5. The CDR3 totals 13 residues. Germline CDR1 MGHDK, CDR2 SYGVNS. The CDR3 DNA sequence: TGTGCCAGCAGGACAGGGCCGGGTGAAAAACTGTTTTTT. Translated, it gives CASRTGPGEKLFF.

This clone has just a few counts. J is TRBJ1-1 and V is TRBV2, with D perhaps TRBD1 (5 bases). This CDR3 spans 15 amino acids. V lost 2 bases and J 2 bases, leaving 12 bases between the germline ends. Germline CDR1 reads SNHLY; CDR2 reads FYNNEI. The CDR3 loop reads CASSESEGANTEAFF. As DNA, the CDR3 is TGTGCCAGCAGTGAATCGGAAGGGGCCAACACTGAAGCTTTCTTT. Together with reference TRBV2 and TRBJ1-1, the CDR3 gives the full variable domain: EPEVTQTPSHQVTQMGQEVILRCVPISNHLYFYWYRQILGQKVEFLVSFYNNEISEKSEIFDDQFSVERPDGSNFTLKIRSTKLEDSAMYFCASSESEGANTEAFFGQGTRLTVV.

This clone was observed a handful of times. The chain joins TRBV6-1 to TRBJ1-2, with 9 bases identical to TRBD1. The germline CDR1 and CDR2 sequences are MNHNS and SASEGT. V lost 6 bases and J lost 7; bases outside the gene matches: 9. The CDR3 spans 14 residues. This CDR3 is CASSGQGRNPGYTF. In DNA form, the CDR3 reads TGTGCCAGCAGCGGACAGGGGCGAAACCCTGGCTACACCTTC.

The CDR3 nucleotides are TGTGCCAGCAGCCCCCGCGGGAGGCAGGGCGAGCAGTACTTC. It is translated as CASSPRGRQGEQYF. J is TRBJ2-5 and V is TRBV5-4; 8 bases fit TRBD2. The DNA end is more similar to TRBJ2-7, so the J call may be wrong. This CDR3 is 14 amino acids long. Germline lookup yields CDR1 SGHNT and CDR2 YYREEE (reference sequence).

Notes on this clone: Other DNA sequences in the sample encode the same CDR3. This rearrangement joins TRBV29-1 to TRBJ2-5; either TRBD1 or TRBD2 may supply D (5 bases each). V lost 1 base to trimming and J lost 5 bases, with 11 bases between them. Germline-derived CDR1 and CDR2 are SQVTM and ANQGSEA. The CDR3 is 13 amino acids. In DNA, the CDR3 is TGCAGCGTTGAAGGGACGGGGCGGGAGACCCAGTACTTC. Protein product: CSVEGTGRETQYF.

The CDR3 region has the DNA TGCAGCGTAAGGGCTCTTACTAATGAAAAACTGTTTTTT. Translation: CSVRALTNEKLFF. J is TRBJ1-4 and V is TRBV29-1, with D unclear. Germline loops: CDR1 SQVTM, CDR2 ANQGSEA. The CDR3 covers 13 residues. The germline V and J ends were trimmed by 6 bases and 2 bases, with 10 bases remaining between them.

V is TRBV19 and J is TRBJ1-5; a possible D gene is TRBD1 (5 bases). Germline-derived CDR1 and CDR2 are LNHDA and SQIVND (reference sequence). The ends were cut back, 4 bases at V and 3 bases at J, with 10 bases in the middle. The CDR3 extends over 14 amino acids. CDR3: CASSNLGLNQPQHF. The CDR3 nucleotides read TGTGCCAGTAGTAACCTGGGGCTCAATCAGCCCCAGCATTTT.

CDR3 bases: TGTGCCAGCAGGGACAGGTCTTTAGCCAAAAACATTCAGTACTTC. It translates to CASRDRSLAKNIQYF. The genes are TRBV5-6 and TRBJ2-4; 7 nucleotides match TRBD1. CDR1 is SGHDT and CDR2 is YYEEEE in the germline V gene. This CDR3 contains 15 residues. V lost 5 bases and J lost 0; bases outside the gene matches: 5.

The V and J genes are TRBV4-1 and TRBJ2-2; D is uncertain. The ends were cut back, 6 bases at V and 5 bases at J, with 10 bases in the middle. Germline CDR1 is MGHRA and CDR2 is YSYEKL. The CDR3 runs to 13 residues. CDR3 coding DNA: TGCGCCAGCAGACCCTGGCGTACCGGGGAGCTGTTTTTT. This encodes CASRPWRTGELFF.

The chain carries TRBV2 and TRBJ1-1; perhaps TRBD1 as D (5 bases). Germline V gene lookup returns CDR1 SNHLY and CDR2 FYNNEI. V was cut by 6 bases and J by 8 bases, with 16 bases left in between. The CDR3 totals 13 residues. DNA of the CDR3: TGTGCCAGCAGACTGCGGGGGGGGAGGGAAGCTTTCTTT. Translation gives CASRLRGGREAFF.

V and J are TRBV30 and TRBJ1-2; D remains ambiguous. The CDR3 covers 13 residues. CDR1 and CDR2 from the germline V gene are GTSNPN and SVGIG (reference sequence). Deletions cut 3 bases from V and 5 bases from J, with 13 bases between. CDR3 region: CAWSQATDYGYTF. The DNA of the CDR3 is TGTGCCTGGAGCCAAGCCACGGATTATGGCTACACCTTC.

V gene TRBV19 combines with J gene TRBJ2-7; 10 bases are shared with TRBD2. Germline V gene sequence: CDR1 LNHDA, CDR2 SQIVND (reference sequence). V dropped 3 bases and J dropped 2; count of bases not matched to a gene: 10. The CDR3 is 17 residues long. CDR3 in DNA: TGTGCCAGTAGTATCGGAGAACTAGCGGGACCGACCTACGAGCAGTACTTC. It specifies CASSIGELAGPTYEQYF.

The rearrangement links TRBV6-5 to TRBJ2-7, with 9 bases matching TRBD1. This CDR3 comprises 15 residues. Trimming at V came to 2 bases and at J to 2 bases, leaving 4 bases not matched to a gene. CDR1 MNHEY and CDR2 SVGAGI come from the germline V gene. This chain's CDR3 is CASSYTWTGAYEQYF. The CDR3 coding sequence is TGTGCCAGCAGTTACACCTGGACAGGGGCCTACGAGCAGTACTTC.

This CDR3 reads CASSLGDVGGYTF. CDR3 nucleotide sequence: TGTGCCAGCAGCTTAGGTGACGTTGGGGGCTACACCTTC. V is TRBV7-8 and J is TRBJ1-2; D remains ambiguous. The V end lost 1 base, the J end lost 8 bases, and 11 bases lay between the germline ends. The CDR3 runs to 13 residues. Germline-derived CDR1 and CDR2 are SGHVS and FQNEAQ.

The genes are TRBV4-3 and TRBJ2-3; 9 nucleotides agree with TRBD1. This CDR3 is 17 amino acids long. V was pared by 6 bases and J by 5 bases, with 15 bases of the junction left unmatched. Germline lookup yields CDR1 LGHNA and CDR2 YSLEER. The CDR3 reads CASSLDSDRGVGDTQYF. CDR3 DNA sequence: TGCGCCAGCAGTCTCGACTCGGACAGGGGTGTAGGAGATACGCAGTATTTT.

For this clone: Other DNA sequences of this sample code for an identical CDR3. The chain carries TRBV11-2 and TRBJ2-7, with 7 bases aligning to TRBD2. With 1 base clipped from V and 2 bases from J, the junction kept 5 bases outside the gene matches. Germline CDR1 reads SGHAT; CDR2 reads FQNNGV. The CDR3 has 15 amino acids. This chain's CDR3 is CASSLGLAETYEQYF. CDR3 DNA: TGTGCCAGCAGCTTAGGGCTAGCGGAAACCTACGAGCAGTACTTC.

This chain links TRBV29-1 with TRBJ2-1; no clear D. The CDR3 is 14 amino acids. V lost 0 bases and J lost 0, with 6 bases in between. CDR1 is SQVTM and CDR2 is ANQGSEA in the germline V gene. The CDR3: CSVEDRSSYNEQFF. The DNA for the CDR3 is TGCAGCGTTGAAGATAGGAGCTCCTACAATGAGCAGTTCTTC.

This clone was detected once. J is TRBJ2-1 and V is TRBV2; 7 positions match TRBD1. This CDR3 has 11 amino acids. Germline lookup yields CDR1 SNHLY and CDR2 FYNNEI. The trim removed 6 bases at V and 13 bases at J, leaving 6 bases unmatched. This chain's CDR3 is CASSVRDSQFF. The CDR3 DNA reads TGTGCCAGCAGCGTCCGGGACAGCCAGTTCTTC.

J is TRBJ1-1 and V is TRBV5-4; D not resolved. Trimming shortened V by 0 bases and J by 4 bases, and 10 bases separated the two germline ends. Germline CDR1 SGHNT, CDR2 YYREEE (reference sequence). The CDR3 is 14 residues long. CDR3 in DNA: TGTGCCAGCAGCTTGGGGCGGGAGGGCACTGAAGCTTTCTTT. Translation gives CASSLGREGTEAFF.

The rearrangement joins TRBV28 to TRBJ2-5; D tentatively fits TRBD1 or TRBD2 (5 bases each). The CDR3 has 11 amino acids. Between the trimmed V and J ends, which lost 5 bases and 13 bases, there was a span of 14 bases. Germline values: CDR1 MDHEN, CDR2 SYDVKM. CDR3 residues: CASSPRGRRYF. CDR3 sequence (DNA): TGTGCCAGCAGTCCCCGGGGCCGCCGGTACTTC. Variable domain in full (rest from reference TRBV28 and TRBJ2-5): DVKVTQSSRYLVKRTGEKVFLECVQDMDHENMFWYRQDPGLGLRLIYFSYDVKMKEKGDIPEGYSVSREKKERFSLILESASTNQTSMYLCASSPRGRRYFGPGTRLLVL.

The gene calls are TRBV7-3 and TRBJ2-1; perhaps TRBD2 as D (7 bases). There are 16 residues in the CDR3. The V end lost 8 bases, the J end lost 0 bases, and 17 bases lay between the germline ends. Germline CDR1 reads SGHTA; CDR2 reads FQGTGA. CDR3 nucleotide sequence: TGTGCCAGCTTCCCGGGGGGCGTTAGCTCCTACAATGAGCAGTTCTTC. Translating gives CASFPGGVSSYNEQFF.

This clone was detected only a few times. The CDR3 bases are TGCAGCGTTGAGGGGGGTTTGGGGACAGCGAGAGATACGCAGTATTTT. The encoded protein is CSVEGGLGTARDTQYF. The chain links TRBV29-1 to TRBJ2-3; perhaps TRBD1 as D (7 bases). This CDR3 comprises 16 residues. Trimming removed 3 bases from V and 5 bases from J, with 21 bases in between. In germline, CDR1 is SQVTM, CDR2 ANQGSEA.

This clone was seen once. This chain joins TRBV28 and TRBJ2-3; D is ambiguous. The germline V and J ends were trimmed by 5 bases and 3 bases, with 12 bases remaining between them. The CDR3 covers 14 residues. The germline V gene encodes CDR1 MDHEN and CDR2 SYDVKM. CDR3 DNA: TGTGCCAGCAGTAGGGCTAGAGAAACAGATACGCAGTATTTT. Residues: CASSRARETDTQYF.

The chain has TRBV6-5 and TRBJ1-4; D remains ambiguous. Germline CDR1 MNHEY, CDR2 SVGAGI. The CDR3 covers 14 residues. V gave up 2 bases and J gave up 10 bases, with 14 bases separating them. CDR3 sequence: CASSYTGSIRKLFF. The CDR3 bases are TGTGCCAGCAGTTACACCGGGAGTATACGAAAACTGTTTTTT.

The V and J genes are TRBV7-8 and TRBJ2-7, with 9 bases matching TRBD2. Per germline, CDR1 SGHVS and CDR2 FQNEAQ. V lost 3 bases, J lost 2 bases, and 2 bases stayed unmatched. This CDR3 is 14 amino acids long. The CDR3 DNA reads TGTGCCAGCAGCTTTAGCGGGAGCGCCTACGAGCAGTACTTC. It encodes CASSFSGSAYEQYF.

The chain recombines TRBV11-3 with TRBJ2-2, with D perhaps being TRBD1 or TRBD2 (5 bases each). Germline CDR1 and CDR2: SGHNT and YENEEA. The CDR3 has 15 residues. The V and J ends lost 1 base and 2 bases respectively, with 8 bases between them. The CDR3 nucleotides read TGTGCCAGCAGCTTAGTACGGGGCAACACCGGGGAGCTGTTTTTT. Its translation is CASSLVRGNTGELFF.

The rearrangement links TRBV7-3 to TRBJ2-4, with TRBD1 matching over 7 bases. In germline, CDR1 is SGHTA, CDR2 FQGTGA. Trimming cost V 5 bases and J 3 bases; bases outside gene matches: 4. The CDR3 consists of 14 residues. The CDR3 DNA sequence: TGTGCCAGCAGCGAAGGGACAGTCAAAAACATTCAGTACTTC. It specifies CASSEGTVKNIQYF.

The V and J genes are TRBV19 and TRBJ2-1, with a tentative D call TRBD2 (6 bases). V dropped 4 bases and J dropped 4 bases, with 11 bases sitting between them. Per germline, CDR1 LNHDA and CDR2 SQIVND (reference sequence). CDR3 length: 14 residues. CDR3 bases: TGTGCCAGTAGTAAATCCAGCGGGTACAATGAGCAGTTCTTC. It codes for CASSKSSGYNEQFF.

This sequence joins TRBV9 and TRBJ1-3, with 7 positions matching TRBD1. Germline assignment: CDR1 SGDLS and CDR2 YYNGEE. The CDR3 covers 17 residues. Germline trimming cut 4 bases from V and 4 bases from J; bases unmatched to any gene: 14. CDR3 in DNA: TGTGCCAGCAGCATTAACCGGGACAGCAGCTTCGGAAACACCATATATTTT. Amino acids: CASSINRDSSFGNTIYF.

The chain is built from TRBV27 and TRBJ2-2; tentatively, D is TRBD2 (5 bases). Trimming took 5 bases from V and 2 from J, leaving 15 bases between them. Germline V lookup: CDR1 MNHEY, CDR2 SMNVEV (reference sequence). CDR3 length: 16 amino acids. This CDR3 reads CASSLTRTANTGELFF. CDR3 sequence (DNA): TGTGCCAGCAGTCTAACTCGGACTGCTAACACCGGGGAGCTGTTTTTT.

The chain joins TRBV1 to TRBJ2-1; the D segment call TRBD1 is taken from the table without a DNA check. TRBV1 is marked as a pseudogene. This CDR3 comprises 15 residues. In DNA form, the CDR3 reads TGCACCAGCAGCCAGAGGGGACAGCACGTCGATGAGCAGTTCTTC. Translating it yields CTSSQRGQHVDEQFF.